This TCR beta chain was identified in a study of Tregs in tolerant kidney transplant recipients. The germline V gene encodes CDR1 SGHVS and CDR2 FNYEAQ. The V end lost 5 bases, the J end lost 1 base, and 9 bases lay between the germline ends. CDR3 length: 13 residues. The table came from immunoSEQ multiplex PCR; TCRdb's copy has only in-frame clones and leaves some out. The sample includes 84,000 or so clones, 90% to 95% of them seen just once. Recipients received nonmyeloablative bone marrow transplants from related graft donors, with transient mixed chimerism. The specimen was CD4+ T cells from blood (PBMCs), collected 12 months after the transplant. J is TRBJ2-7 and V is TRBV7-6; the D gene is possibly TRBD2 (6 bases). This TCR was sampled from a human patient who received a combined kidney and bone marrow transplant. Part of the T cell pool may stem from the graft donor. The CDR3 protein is CASSQTRSYEQYF. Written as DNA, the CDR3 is TGTGCCAGCAGCCAGACTAGATCCTACGAGCAGTACTTC.